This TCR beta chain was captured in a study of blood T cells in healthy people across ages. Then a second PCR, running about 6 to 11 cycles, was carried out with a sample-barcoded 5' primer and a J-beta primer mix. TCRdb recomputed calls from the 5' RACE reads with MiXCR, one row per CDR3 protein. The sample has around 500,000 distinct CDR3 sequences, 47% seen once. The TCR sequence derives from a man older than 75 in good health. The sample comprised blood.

DNA of the CDR3: TGTGCCATCAGTGGACTAGCGGGGAACACCGGGGAGCTGTTTTTT. It specifies CAISGLAGNTGELFF. The chain couples TRBV10-3 to TRBJ2-2; 10 nucleotides line up with TRBD2. The germline gives CDR1 ENHRY, CDR2 SYGVKD. The CDR3 has 15 residues. The trim removed 4 bases at V and 1 base at J, leaving 0 bases unmatched.